The 5 T cell receptor beta chains below come from one sample, sequenced in a study of cytomegalovirus exposure and HLA in healthy donors. Vbeta (60) and Jbeta (13) primers were used in the PCR. Assay: immunoSEQ multiplex PCR; the TCRdb copy retains only in-frame clones and omits some. The table records some 78,000 clones, 65% to 80% of them present only once. The sequenced sample was PBMCs. Every receptor here comes from a woman in her 40s in good health and CMV-seropositive.

This chain links TRBV2 with TRBJ2-7, with a tentative D call TRBD2 (7 bases). With 9 bases removed from V and 3 bases from J, the gap between germline ends came to 12 bases. The CDR3 runs 12 residues. Germline V lookup: CDR1 SNHLY, CDR2 FYNNEI. DNA of the CDR3: TGTGCCAGTGCGGGGGCCAGCTACGAGCAGTACTTC. As protein: CASAGASYEQYF.

This clone was detected once. The rearrangement uses TRBV4-2 and TRBJ2-2, with 10 bases that match TRBD2. Germline lookup yields CDR1 LGHNA and CDR2 YNFKEQ. The CDR3 runs to 15 residues. V shed 4 bases, J shed 5 bases, and the junction held 4 bases outside the gene matches. CDR3 in amino acids: CASSLAGGLTGELFF. The CDR3 DNA sequence: TGTGCCAGCAGCCTAGCGGGGGGACTGACCGGGGAGCTGTTTTTT.

The chain employs TRBV28 and TRBJ1-1; 8 bases match TRBD1. The CDR3 is made up of 15 amino acids. Germline V gene data show CDR1 as MDHEN and CDR2 as SYDVKM. Trimming took 5 bases from V and 6 from J; bases not matched to a gene: 11. The CDR3 loop reads CASSVTYRGSAEAFF. DNA for the CDR3: TGTGCCAGCAGTGTAACATACAGGGGGTCTGCTGAAGCTTTCTTT.

This clone appeared a few times. The V gene is TRBV6-6, the J gene TRBJ2-7; TRBD1 is a possible D gene (5 bases). With 4 bases removed from V and 0 bases from J, the gap between germline ends came to 7 bases. The V gene's germline CDR1 is MNHNY and CDR2 SVGAGI (reference sequence). The CDR3 contains 13 residues. CDR3 nucleotides: TGTGCCAGCAGTTCCCAGGGCTCCTACGAGCAGTACTTC. Translating gives CASSSQGSYEQYF.

The chain joins TRBV18 to TRBJ1-1; D unclear. The CDR3 is 15 amino acids. The V end was cut by 1 base, the J end by 3 bases, with 12 bases between. The germline V gene has CDR1 KGHSH and CDR2 LQKENI. The CDR3 reads CASSPRGLVDTEAFF. The CDR3 DNA is TGTGCCAGCTCACCACGAGGTTTGGTGGACACTGAAGCTTTCTTT.